This T cell receptor beta chain was recorded in a study of blood T cells in healthy people across ages. Germline CDR1 and CDR2: LGHNA and YNFKEQ. The CDR3 has 15 amino acids. Study-wide findings and caveats: Older age went with lower TCR beta diversity per million T cells, in a roughly linear way.

With a J-beta primer mix and a sample-barcoded 5' primer, a second PCR ran about 6 to 11 cycles. TCRdb re-derived calls from the 5' RACE reads in MiXCR, one entry per CDR3 protein. Altogether about a million distinct CDR3 sequences are present, 35% to 40% being singletons, with the ten largest covering 10% to 15%. In terms of origin and age, donors were healthy Caucasian individuals from Russia aged about 6 to 100. Note on this clonotype: What it recognizes is unknown.

The receptor was derived from a man between 18 and 35 years old in good health. Sequencing was done on a sample of blood. V and J are TRBV4-2 and TRBJ2-4, with TRBD1 matching over 8 bases. The DNA end favors TRBJ2-7, so the J call may be wrong. CDR3 in DNA: TGTGCCAGCAGCCAACCCAGGGGGCTAGAGGACGAGCAGTACTTC. Its protein product is CASSQPRGLEDEQYF.